These 2 T cell receptor beta chains came from one sample sequenced in a study of beta chain features in type 1 diabetes. Investigators reverse transcribed all isolated RNA, so they sequenced expressed TCRB transcripts. TCRdb's table, derived via immunoSEQ multiplex PCR, lists solely in-frame clones and lacks some. The sample has around 340,000 clones; roughly a fifth are singletons. Sequencing was carried out using naive CD4+ T cells from blood. Every receptor here comes from a woman under 30 in good health.

The chain combines TRBV2 with TRBJ2-2; D is ambiguous. Germline V gives CDR1 SNHLY, CDR2 FYNNEI. V was trimmed by 8 bases and J by 11 bases, leaving 21 bases between them. The CDR3 extends over 14 amino acids. The CDR3 reads CASQTTGVAQELFF. As DNA, the CDR3 is TGTGCCAGCCAAACGACCGGAGTCGCACAAGAGCTGTTTTTT.

The gene calls are TRBV27 and TRBJ2-4; TRBD2 might be the D (5 bases). The CDR3 totals 15 residues. The germline gives CDR1 MNHEY, CDR2 SMNVEV (reference sequence). V dropped 5 bases and J dropped 1 base, with 12 bases sitting between them. The CDR3 is CASSPRGFAKNIQYF. The CDR3 DNA is TGTGCCAGCAGTCCCCGAGGGTTCGCCAAAAACATTCAGTACTTC.